The rows below give T cell receptor beta chains drawn from one sample of a study of shared clonotypes between healthy human individuals. Method: immunoSEQ multiplex PCR; TCRdb's copy keeps in-frame clones and lacks some. The data show fewer than 350,000 clones, 87% seen once. Source material: memory CD8+ T cells sorted from blood. The source is a man younger than 30 in good health. Both conserved end residues are part of each CDR3. D genes are given only for firm matches. Expanded clones get a size class; other rows say once, few or many, or leave the size out.

V gene	D gene	clone size	J gene	CDR3 protein	CDR3 DNA
TRBV28	-	-	TRBJ1-2	CASSLSLVRDYTF	TGTGCCAGCAGTTTATCTTTGGTTAGGGACTACACCTTC
TRBV6-5	-	-	TRBJ1-1	CASSPSAHMNTEAFF	TGTGCCAGCAGTCCCTCGGCGCATATGAACACTGAAGCTTTCTTT
TRBV10-3	TRBD1	-	TRBJ2-1	CAISESRDRGPYNEQFF	TGTGCCATCAGTGAGTCGCGGGACAGGGGACCTTACAATGAGCAGTTCTTC
TRBV6-4	-	-	TRBJ2-3	CASSHLPGDTQYF	TGTGCCAGCAGTCACCTGCCGGGGGATACGCAGTATTTT
TRBV14	TRBD2	-	TRBJ2-7	CASSLLAGGLYEQYF	TGTGCCAGCAGCCTACTAGCGGGAGGGTTATACGAGCAGTACTTC
TRBV9	-	-	TRBJ2-7	CASSEGDSSYEQYF	TGTGCCAGCAGCGAGGGGGACTCTTCCTACGAGCAGTACTTC
TRBV2	-	few	TRBJ1-5	CASSERLDQPQHF	TGTGCCAGCAGTGAAAGGTTAGATCAGCCCCAGCATTTT
TRBV6-6	-	-	TRBJ2-2	CASSYEVGSNTGELFF	TGTGCCAGCAGTTACGAAGTGGGTTCGAACACCGGGGAGCTGTTTTTT
TRBV5-6	TRBD1	-	TRBJ2-7	CASSQTGDEQYF	TGTGCCAGCAGCCAGACAGGGGACGAGCAGTACTTC
TRBV6-1	-	-	TRBJ1-1	CASRGSRGPRREAFF	TGTGCCAGCAGGGGGAGCAGGGGCCCTAGGAGGGAAGCTTTCTTT
TRBV27	TRBD2	-	TRBJ2-5	CASSLLASGRGDQETQYF	TGTGCCAGCAGTTTATTGGCTAGCGGGAGGGGCGACCAAGAGACCCAGTACTTC
TRBV27	TRBD1	-	TRBJ2-7	CASSPRTGGSYEQYF	TGTGCCAGCAGCCCGCGGACAGGGGGCTCCTACGAGCAGTACTTC
TRBV2	-	-	TRBJ2-1	CASSEGGEPLGTEQFF	TGTGCCAGCAGTGAGGGCGGGGAGCCCCTAGGGACTGAGCAGTTCTTC
TRBV12-5	-	-	TRBJ2-7	CASGLVARGYYEQYF	TGTGCTAGTGGTTTGGTAGCCCGGGGGTACTACGAGCAGTACTTC
TRBV7-9	-	-	TRBJ2-5	CASSSRGKRETQYF	TGTGCCAGCAGCTCACGAGGGAAGAGAGAGACCCAGTACTTC
TRBV18	-	-	TRBJ2-7	CASSPWDAEGEQYF	TGTGCCAGCTCACCTTGGGACGCCGAAGGAGAGCAGTACTTC
TRBV23-1	-	-	TRBJ1-6	CASKDAPVPGSYNSPLHF	TGCGCCAGCAAGGACGCACCGGTTCCCGGCTCCTATAATTCACCCCTCCACTTT
TRBV5-1	TRBD1	-	TRBJ2-6	CASSLAIDRVGANVLTF	TGCGCCAGCAGCTTGGCCATCGACAGGGTCGGGGCCAACGTCCTGACTTTC
TRBV27	TRBD2	-	TRBJ2-1	CASSITSVAGAHNEQFF	TGTGCCAGCAGTATCACCTCGGTAGCGGGGGCCCACAATGAGCAGTTCTTC
TRBV4-1	-	-	TRBJ2-1	CASSQDGIEQFF	TGCGCCAGCAGCCAAGACGGGATAGAGCAGTTCTTC
TRBV5-1	TRBD1	-	TRBJ2-3	CASSVGQGAVTDTQYF	TGCGCCAGCAGCGTGGGACAGGGCGCAGTCACAGATACGCAGTATTTT
TRBV18	-	-	TRBJ1-2	CASSPSDPDRADYGYTF	TGTGCCAGCTCACCATCCGATCCAGACCGAGCCGATTATGGCTACACCTTC
TRBV5-4	TRBD2	many	TRBJ2-1	CASSLREGLNEQFF	TGTGCCAGCAGCTTGCGGGAGGGCCTCAATGAGCAGTTCTTC
TRBV7-9	-	-	TRBJ1-2	CASSSLRLTAYGYTF	TGTGCCAGCAGCTCCCTCCGACTGACCGCTTATGGCTACACCTTC
TRBV6-5	TRBD1	-	TRBJ2-7	CASSYGQGGLYEQYF	TGTGCCAGCAGTTACGGACAGGGGGGCCTCTACGAGCAGTACTTC
TRBV2	TRBD1	-	TRBJ1-5	CASEGQGNQPQHF	TGTGCCAGCGAGGGACAGGGGAATCAGCCCCAGCATTTT
TRBV4-2	TRBD2	-	TRBJ2-3	CASSQVTGGPTDTQYF	TGTGCCAGCAGCCAAGTCACGGGGGGGCCCACAGATACGCAGTATTTT
TRBV28	-	-	TRBJ1-4	CASSLRGLKFRANEKLFF	TGTGCCAGCAGTCTTAGGGGGTTGAAGTTTCGGGCTAATGAAAAACTGTTTTTT
TRBV2	-	-	TRBJ2-5	CASEGVLKETQYF	TGTGCCAGCGAAGGGGTACTAAAGGAGACCCAGTACTTC
TRBV7-9	-	-	TRBJ2-7	CASKGTEISYEQYF	TGTGCCAGCAAAGGAACAGAAATCTCCTACGAGCAGTACTTC
TRBV11-2	-	-	TRBJ2-2	CASNYGGTGELFF	TGTGCCAGCAATTATGGGGGAACCGGGGAGCTGTTTTTT
TRBV6-1	-	-	TRBJ2-6	CASTPFLLGANVLTF	TGTGCCAGCACTCCCTTTCTTCTCGGGGCCAACGTCCTGACTTTC
TRBV10-2	-	-	TRBJ2-7	CASSEMGLVGTGYEQYF	TGCGCCAGCAGTGAGATGGGCCTGGTAGGGACCGGCTACGAGCAGTACTTC
TRBV10-2	TRBD2	-	TRBJ2-3	CASSEYLTSGGPDTQYF	TGCGCCAGCAGTGAGTATTTGACTAGCGGGGGACCAGATACGCAGTATTTT
TRBV6-5	-	-	TRBJ2-3	CASSYDIGTTLYF	TGTGCCAGCAGTTATGATATCGGGACCACCTTGTATTTT
TRBV2	TRBD1	-	TRBJ2-7	CASLDRAYEQYF	TGTGCCAGCTTGGACAGGGCCTACGAGCAGTACTTC
TRBV7-6	-	-	TRBJ2-2	CASSSPMTFGELFF	TGTGCCAGCAGTTCCCCCATGACGTTTGGGGAGCTGTTTTTT
TRBV5-1	-	-	TRBJ2-5	CASSFGETQYF	TGCGCCAGCAGCTTCGGGGAGACCCAGTACTTC
TRBV6-5	-	-	TRBJ2-1	CASSYSTAASYNEQFF	TGTGCCAGCAGTTACTCGACAGCGGCATCCTACAATGAGCAGTTCTTC
TRBV4-3	-	once	TRBJ2-3	CASSVEGAGFADTQYF	TGCGCCAGCAGCGTCGAGGGCGCAGGGTTCGCAGATACGCAGTATTTT
TRBV28	-	-	TRBJ2-2	CATGETGELFF	TGTGCCACGGGGGAAACCGGGGAGCTGTTTTTT
TRBV7-2	TRBD1	-	TRBJ1-1	CASSLGQGYRTEAFF	TGTGCCAGCAGCCTGGGACAGGGGTATCGGACTGAAGCTTTCTTT
TRBV27	-	-	TRBJ2-7	CASSNIGSPYEQYF	TGTGCCTCGAGTAATATCGGGAGCCCCTACGAGCAGTACTTC
TRBV10-2	-	-	TRBJ2-3	CASRIPRGTDTQYF	TGCGCCAGTAGAATCCCCCGCGGCACAGATACGCAGTATTTT
TRBV28	-	-	TRBJ2-7	CASKTGGPYEQYF	TGTGCCAGCAAAACGGGGGGCCCCTACGAGCAGTACTTC
TRBV9	-	many	TRBJ2-3	CASSGPAGTPLDTQYF	TGTGCCAGCAGCGGCCCGGCGGGGACTCCCCTAGATACGCAGTATTTT
TRBV13	TRBD1	-	TRBJ1-3	CASSSDITGDGHTIYF	TGTGCCAGCAGCTCCGATATAACAGGGGACGGTCACACCATATATTTT
TRBV5-1	TRBD1	-	TRBJ1-2	CASSSLDRVNYGYTF	TGCGCCAGCAGCTCGTTGGACAGGGTTAACTATGGCTACACCTTC
TRBV11-2	TRBD2	-	TRBJ2-7	CASSYSGGPDYEQYF	TGTGCCAGCAGCTATAGCGGGGGCCCAGACTACGAGCAGTACTTC
TRBV28	TRBD1	-	TRBJ1-4	CASSTRGHDNEKLFF	TGTGCCAGCAGTACCAGGGGGCACGATAATGAAAAACTGTTTTTT
TRBV10-3	-	-	TRBJ2-7	CAISERFPLLDPTRYEQYF	TGTGCCATCAGTGAGCGATTCCCCTTGCTAGACCCTACCCGCTACGAGCAGTACTTC
TRBV12-5	TRBD1	many	TRBJ2-1	CASGLDGTGPYNEQFF	TGTGCTAGTGGTTTGGACGGGACAGGTCCTTACAATGAGCAGTTCTTC
TRBV4-3	TRBD1	-	TRBJ1-2	CASSQEWGQGVDGYTF	TGCGCCAGCAGCCAAGAATGGGGACAGGGTGTTGATGGCTACACCTTC
TRBV28	-	-	TRBJ2-4	CASSTTYLAKNIQYF	TGTGCCAGCAGCACTACCTACCTAGCCAAAAACATTCAGTACTTC
TRBV6-1	-	few	TRBJ2-3	CASSDYLEDTQYF	TGTGCCAGCAGTGACTATTTGGAAGATACGCAGTATTTT